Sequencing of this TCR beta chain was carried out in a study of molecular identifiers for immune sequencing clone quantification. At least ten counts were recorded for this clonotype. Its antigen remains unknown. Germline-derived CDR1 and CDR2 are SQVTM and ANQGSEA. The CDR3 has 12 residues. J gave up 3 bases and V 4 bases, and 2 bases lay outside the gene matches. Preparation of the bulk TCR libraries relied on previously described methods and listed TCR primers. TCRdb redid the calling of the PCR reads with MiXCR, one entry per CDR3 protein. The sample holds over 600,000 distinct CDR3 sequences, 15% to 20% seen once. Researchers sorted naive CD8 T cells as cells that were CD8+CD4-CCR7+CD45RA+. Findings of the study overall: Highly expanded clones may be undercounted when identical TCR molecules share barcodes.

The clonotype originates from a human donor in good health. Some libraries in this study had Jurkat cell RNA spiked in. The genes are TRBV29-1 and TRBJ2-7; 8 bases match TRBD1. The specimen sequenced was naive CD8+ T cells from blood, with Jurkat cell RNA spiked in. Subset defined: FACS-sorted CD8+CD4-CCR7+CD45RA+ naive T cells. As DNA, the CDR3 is TGCAGCGTTGCAGGGGGCAACTACGAGCAGTACTTC. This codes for CSVAGGNYEQYF.